This TCR beta chain was recovered during a study of T cell changes during pregnancy in multiple sclerosis. The CDR3 has 15 residues. V was trimmed by 3 bases and J by 0 bases, leaving 10 bases between them. The germline V gene encodes CDR1 LNHDA and CDR2 SQIVND (reference sequence). TCRdb's copy holds only in-frame clones and misses some; the assay was immunoSEQ multiplex PCR. Of about 83,000 clones in the sample, approximately 91% were seen once. The sequenced sample was PBMCs, obtained in the first trimester of pregnancy. The rearrangement uses TRBV19 and TRBJ2-3; weak D call: TRBD2 (6 bases). This TCR came from a female donor in good health, serving as a control in a pregnancy study. Some clones in this sample may be carry-over from other donors' samples. The CDR3 region has the DNA TGTGCCAGTAGTATTCCGGGACTCAGCACAGATACGCAGTATTTT. It encodes CASSIPGLSTDTQYF.